This is a list of T cell receptor beta chains from one sample in a study of T cell responses to AZD1222 COVID-19 vaccine. Repertoires were generated with immunoSEQ multiplex PCR, while TCRdb's copy carries only in-frame clones and drops some. The sample records some 250,000 clones, 85% to 95% being singletons. Sequencing used peripheral blood, obtained 28 days after the second AZD1222 dose. The receptors stem from an adult who received the AZD1222 COVID-19 vaccine. Both conserved end residues are part of each CDR3. The D gene is left open where the match is weak. Clone size appears in some rows only: once, few, many, or a class for an expanded clone.

TRBJ2-7 | . | 12 | TRBV28 | . | TGTGCCAGCAGTTTTCTCAGCTACGAGCAGTACTTC | CASSFLSYEQYF
TRBJ2-3 | TRBD1 | 15 | TRBV5-1 | . | TGCGCCAGCAGCAACGGACAGGGAGGAACAGATACGCAGTATTTT | CASSNGQGGTDTQYF
TRBJ1-5 | . | 15 | TRBV23-1 | . | TGCGCCAGCAGTCAACGGAAGGGACGGAATCAGCCCCAGCATTTT | CASSQRKGRNQPQHF
TRBJ1-3 | . | 15 | TRBV7-9 | once | TGTGCCAGCAGCTCTCAGGGCGTCTCTGGAAACACCATATATTTT | CASSSQGVSGNTIYF
TRBJ1-4 | . | 13 | TRBV28 | . | TGTGCCATTGAGGATTTAGCTAATGAAAAACTGTTTTTT | CAIEDLANEKLFF
TRBJ1-1 | TRBD1 | 12 | TRBV9 | . | TGTGCCAGCAGCGTACGGGACAGGTCGGCTTTCTTT | CASSVRDRSAFF
TRBJ2-7 | . | 10 | TRBV2 | . | TGTGCCAGCAGCAACTACGAGCAGTACTTC | CASSNYEQYF
TRBJ2-7 | . | 17 | TRBV13 | . | TGTGCCAGCAGCTTAAATAATGTCGGGGAGACGGTTTACGAGCAGTACTTC | CASSLNNVGETVYEQYF
TRBJ1-2 | . | 13 | TRBV7-9 | . | TGTGCCAGCAGCCAACAGGTCTCGAGAGGCTACACCTTC | CASSQQVSRGYTF
TRBJ1-1 | . | 14 | TRBV18 | . | TGTGCCAGCTCACCACGTGGACGGAACACTGAAGCTTTCTTT | CASSPRGRNTEAFF
TRBJ2-1 | TRBD2 | 18 | TRBV7-8 | . | TGTGCCAGCAGCTACCCCTGGTCTGTCGGGGGGGCCCAGGGTGAGCAGTTCTTC | CASSYPWSVGGAQGEQFF
TRBJ1-1 | . | 16 | TRBV5-1 | . | TGCGCCAGCAGCCCGGCGGTAGGGCAGTTGAACACTGAAGCTTTCTTT | CASSPAVGQLNTEAFF
TRBJ2-1 | . | 14 | TRBV3-1/TRBV3-2 | once | TGTGCCAGCAGCCAAGGTGGGGGGCGCAATGAGCAGTTCTTC | CASSQGGGRNEQFF
TRBJ1-5 | . | 16 | TRBV3-1/TRBV3-2 | once | TGTGCCAGCAGTACAGCGGGAGGGTATAGCAATCAGCCCCAGCATTTT | CASSTAGGYSNQPQHF
TRBJ1-1 | . | 14 | TRBV14 | . | TGTGCCAGCAGCCATAGTCAGAGGAACACTGAAGCTTTCTTT | CASSHSQRNTEAFF
TRBJ1-5 | . | 15 | TRBV28 | . | TGTGCCAGCACAGTTCTGGGGGGTACCGATCAGCCCCAGCATTTT | CASTVLGGTDQPQHF
TRBJ1-4 | . | 13 | TRBV7-9 | . | TGTGCCAGCGGCCAGGCTAGTAATGAAAAACTGTTTTTT | CASGQASNEKLFF
TRBJ2-1 | . | 15 | TRBV24-1 | . | TGTGCCACCAGTGATCCAGCAAACTCCTACAATGAGCAGTTCTTC | CATSDPANSYNEQFF
TRBJ2-1 | . | 14 | TRBV7-2 | . | TGTGCCAGCAGGGGGGGGGCGCCACTCAATGAGCAGTTCTTC | CASRGGAPLNEQFF
TRBJ2-4 | . | 16 | TRBV28 | . | TGTGCCAGCAGCCCCCGGGGGAAAGGGACCAAAAACATTCAGTACTTC | CASSPRGKGTKNIQYF
TRBJ1-2 | TRBD1 | 14 | TRBV24-1 | . | TGTGCCACCAGTGACCTGGACAGGGAGTATGGCTACACCTTC | CATSDLDREYGYTF
TRBJ1-3 | . | 15 | TRBV18 | . | TGTGCCAGCTCTGACAGGAGTGGGGCTGGAAACACCATATATTTT | CASSDRSGAGNTIYF
TRBJ2-7 | . | 16 | TRBV19 | . | TGTGCCAGTAGTATAGGGGCGCAGGGCCAAATCTCCGGGCAGTACTTC | CASSIGAQGQISGQYF
TRBJ2-1 | TRBD2 | 14 | TRBV24-1 | . | TGTGCCACCAGTGTTGGGTTAGCGGGATATGAGCAGTTCTTC | CATSVGLAGYEQFF
TRBJ2-5 | . | 14 | TRBV27 | once | TGTGCCAGCAGTTTTCACGGTAGCCAAGAGACCCAGTACTTC | CASSFHGSQETQYF
TRBJ2-2 | TRBD1 | 14 | TRBV6-5 | . | TGTGCCAGCAAGGTTCAGGGGGCCTCCGGGGAGCTGTTTTTT | CASKVQGASGELFF
TRBJ1-1 | TRBD1 | 14 | TRBV5-5 | once | TGTGCCAGCACCCGGGACAGGGAAAACACTGAAGCTTTCTTT | CASTRDRENTEAFF
TRBJ2-7 | . | 11 | TRBV9 | . | TGTGCCAGCAGTGGTGGGGGAGAGCAGTACTTC | CASSGGGEQYF
TRBJ2-3 | . | 11 | TRBV7-2 | . | TGTGCCAGCACCCCCACAGATACGCAGTATTTT | CASTPTDTQYF
TRBJ2-2 | . | 14 | TRBV28 | . | TGTGCCAGCAGAGGGCTCGGAGCGTACGGGGAGCTGTTTTTT | CASRGLGAYGELFF
TRBJ1-1 | TRBD1 | 13 | TRBV14 | . | TGTGCCAGCAGCCAAGAGAGGACAGGGGATTCTTTCTTT | CASSQERTGDSFF
TRBJ2-7 | . | 15 | TRBV28 | . | TGTGCCAGCAGTTTGGGACGTGAGGGGCCCTACGAGCAGTACTTC | CASSLGREGPYEQYF
TRBJ1-2 | . | 13 | TRBV2 | . | TGTGCCAGCAGAGCACTGACTGACAATGGCTACACCTTC | CASRALTDNGYTF
TRBJ2-7 | . | 12 | TRBV6-5 | . | TGTGCCAGCAGCCGCGATTTCAGCGAGCAGTACTTC | CASSRDFSEQYF
TRBJ2-7 | . | 13 | TRBV28 | once | TGTGCCAGCAGTTTATTTCTGGGGAATGAGCAGTACTTC | CASSLFLGNEQYF
TRBJ1-3 | . | 16 | TRBV2 | . | TGTGCCAGCAGTGGAGCACCGGTTAACTCTGGAAACACCATATATTTT | CASSGAPVNSGNTIYF
TRBJ1-2 | . | 15 | TRBV3-1/TRBV3-2 | . | TGTGCCAGCAGCGCGAACCGGGGGGTAAACTATGGCTACACCTTC | CASSANRGVNYGYTF
TRBJ1-4 | TRBD1 | 13 | TRBV5-1 | . | TGCGCCTCACGACAGGGGACTAATGAAAAACTGTTTTTT | CASRQGTNEKLFF
TRBJ2-7 | . | 13 | TRBV6-5 | . | TGTGCCAGCGTACCATCGGGTGGTTACGAGCAGTACTTC | CASVPSGGYEQYF
TRBJ1-3 | TRBD1 | 17 | TRBV9 | . | TGTGCCAGCAGCGCGGGCGCGGGAGACAGGGGAGGAAACACCATATATTTT | CASSAGAGDRGGNTIYF
TRBJ2-7 | . | 13 | TRBV18 | . | TGTGCCAGCTCACGTACAGAATTCTACGAGCAGTACTTC | CASSRTEFYEQYF
TRBJ2-7 | . | 14 | TRBV15 | . | TGTGCCACCAGCAGAGCTGCCGGGACCCGCGAGCAGTACTTC | CATSRAAGTREQYF
TRBJ1-1 | . | 12 | TRBV3-1/TRBV3-2 | . | TGTGCCAGCAGTACATTAAGGACTGAAGCTTTCTTT | CASSTLRTEAFF
TRBJ1-1 | . | 13 | TRBV12-3/TRBV12-4 | . | TGTGCCAGCAGTTTAGGGCGGGACACTGAAGCTTTCTTT | CASSLGRDTEAFF
TRBJ1-1 | . | 13 | TRBV20-1 | . | TGCAGTGCTAGTAAGGGGTGGGGCACTGAAGCTTTCTTT | CSASKGWGTEAFF
TRBJ2-3 | TRBD2 | 16 | TRBV7-6 | . | TGTGCCAGCAGCCGACTAGCGGGAGGGCCGGCAGATACGCAGTATTTT | CASSRLAGGPADTQYF
TRBJ1-5 | . | 15 | TRBV28 | once | TGTGCCAGCAAGGGGTCCAGCCCTCTCGGGCAGCCCCAGCATTTT | CASKGSSPLGQPQHF
TRBJ1-4 | TRBD1 | 12 | TRBV19 | . | TGTGCCAGTAGTACTTCACAGGGGAGGCTGTTTTTT | CASSTSQGRLFF
TRBJ1-1 | . | 12 | TRBV28 | . | TGTGCCAGCACTTTTACGAACACTGAAGCTTTCTTT | CASTFTNTEAFF
TRBJ1-2 | . | 15 | TRBV27 | . | TGTGCCAGCAGTTTATCTAAGGGTGTTAACTATGGCTACACCTTC | CASSLSKGVNYGYTF
TRBJ1-4 | . | 15 | TRBV27 | . | TGTGCCAGCAGTTCCACACGGCGTACTAATGAAAAACTGTTTTTT | CASSSTRRTNEKLFF
TRBJ1-1 | . | 15 | TRBV19 | once | TGTGCCTGCACTTTGTGGGGCGACCCGACATCTGAAGCTTTCTTT | CACTLWGDPTSEAFF
TRBJ2-2 | . | 13 | TRBV11-2 | once | TGTGCCAGCAGGGGAGGAAACACCGGGGAGCTGTTTTTT | CASRGGNTGELFF
TRBJ2-1 | TRBD2 | 16 | TRBV28 | . | TGTGCCTCCGTTTCGTATACCGGGACTAGTTTGAGTGAGCAGTTCTTC | CASVSYTGTSLSEQFF